This TCR beta chain appears in the sequencing data of a study of T-cell reconstitution after alpha-beta-depleted transplantation in children. Library preparation (for TCRbeta) was performed with unique molecular identifiers. MiXCR, run by TCRdb on the PCR reads, gives a single entry per CDR3 protein. The profile shows approximately 200,000 distinct CDR3 sequences, about 15% of them singletons. This clonotype was seen many times. CDR3 size: 15 residues. Germline CDR1 LNHDA, CDR2 SQIVND (reference sequence). Unmatched junction bases numbered 8, after V lost 10 bases and J lost 2 bases. The sequences come from PBMCs from the stem cell graft donor, collected from the stem cell graft. The V gene is TRBV19, the J gene TRBJ2-6; 7 nucleotides align to TRBD2. This receptor was obtained from a human donor who donated a stem cell graft to a child with acute lymphoblastic leukemia. CDR3 bases: TGTGCCACCCACGGAGCGGGAACTGGGGCCAACGTCCTGACTTTC. This gives the protein CATHGAGTGANVLTF.